Following are 11 T cell receptor beta chains from one sample sequenced in a study of shared clonotypes between healthy human individuals. The assay was immunoSEQ multiplex PCR, and TCRdb's table has in-frame clones only and misses some. The profile shows approximately 2.5 million clones, around 94% of them singletons. The sample was naive CD4+ T cells sorted from blood. The subset is: CD45RA+ positively selected. These receptors were taken from a man aged 18-30 years in good health.

This chain uses TRBV9 with TRBJ1-1; 8 bases are shared with TRBD1. The germline V gene encodes CDR1 SGDLS and CDR2 YYNGEE. This CDR3 has 15 amino acids. Trimming removed 4 bases from V and 6 bases from J; junction bases left unmatched: 11. The chain's CDR3 is CASSPRPSGGAEAFF. In nucleotides, the CDR3 is TGTGCCAGCAGCCCCCGCCCTTCAGGGGGCGCTGAAGCTTTCTTT.

The V gene is TRBV7-9, the J gene TRBJ1-1, with D possibly TRBD1 on 6 matching bases. V lost 5 bases to trimming and J lost 1 base, with 17 bases between them. The CDR3 totals 16 residues. From germline, CDR1 is SEHNR and CDR2 FQNEAQ (reference sequence). The CDR3 region is CASSDNFRGPNTEAFF. CDR3 nucleotides: TGTGCCAGCAGCGATAACTTCCGGGGGCCGAACACTGAAGCTTTCTTT. Together with reference TRBV7-9 and TRBJ1-1, the CDR3 gives the full variable domain: DTGVSQNPRHKITKRGQNVTFRCDPISEHNRLYWYRQTLGQGPEFLTYFQNEAQLEKSRLLSDRFSAERPKGSFSTLEIQRTEQGDSAMYLCASSDNFRGPNTEAFFGQGTRLTVV.

The chain combines TRBV5-8 with TRBJ2-5; D may match TRBD1 or TRBD2 (5 bases each). The CDR3 is 15 residues long. From germline, CDR1 is SGHTS and CDR2 YDEGEE. Trimming removed 4 bases from V and 0 bases from J, with 13 bases in between. The CDR3 DNA sequence: TGTGCCAGCAGCCCCGGGGACGGGTACCAAGAGACCCAGTACTTC. Its translation: CASSPGDGYQETQYF.

The chain employs TRBV9 and TRBJ1-6; D gene uncertain. This CDR3 is built from 15 residues. Germline assignment: CDR1 SGDLS and CDR2 YYNGEE. Trimming cost V 0 bases and J 10 bases, with 14 bases left between them. CDR3 nucleotides: TGTGCCAGCAGCGTAGCTGGGGAACCCCACTCACCCCTCCACTTT. It codes for CASSVAGEPHSPLHF.

The chain links TRBV7-9 to TRBJ2-7; D may be TRBD1 (6 bases). Trimming shortened V by 5 bases and J by 6 bases, and 11 bases separated the two germline ends. The CDR3 length is 12 residues. Germline CDR1 SEHNR, CDR2 FQNEAQ (reference sequence). DNA for the CDR3: TGTGCCAGCAGCCCACAGGGATCCGAGCAGTACTTC. Translating gives CASSPQGSEQYF.

The chain has TRBV19 and TRBJ2-3, with 8 bases lining up with TRBD2. The CDR3 is 14 amino acids. The V gene's germline CDR1 is LNHDA and CDR2 SQIVND (reference sequence). J gave up 6 bases and V 6 bases, and 8 bases lay outside the gene matches. The CDR3 bases are TGTGCCAGTAGGTCGACTAGCGTAGTCGATACGCAGTATTTT. Its protein is CASRSTSVVDTQYF.

This sequence joins TRBV10-2 and TRBJ2-3; D might be TRBD2 (5 bases). V lost 6 bases and J 2 bases, leaving 15 bases between the germline ends. The germline gives CDR1 WSHSY, CDR2 SAAADI. The CDR3 covers 15 residues. The CDR3 sequence: CASRDRGRDTDTQYF. CDR3 coding DNA: TGCGCCAGCAGGGACCGGGGTAGGGACACAGATACGCAGTATTTT.

The chain links TRBV2 to TRBJ2-7; D unresolved. CDR3 length: 18 amino acids. Trimming shortened V by 4 bases and J by 2 bases, and 24 bases separated the two germline ends. CDR1 and CDR2 (germline): SNHLY, FYNNEI. The chain's CDR3 is CASSGSFDISYDPYEQYF. Written as DNA, the CDR3 is TGTGCCAGCAGTGGGTCGTTCGACATTTCCTACGATCCCTACGAGCAGTACTTC. Full variable domain (remainder filled in from reference TRBV2 and TRBJ2-7): EPEVTQTPSHQVTQMGQEVILRCVPISNHLYFYWYRQILGQKVEFLVSFYNNEISEKSEIFDDQFSVERPDGSNFTLKIRSTKLEDSAMYFCASSGSFDISYDPYEQYFGPGTRLTVT.

J is TRBJ2-7 and V is TRBV27, with TRBD2 matching 11 bases. The germline gives CDR1 MNHEY, CDR2 SMNVEV (reference sequence). The ends lost 1 base at V and 4 bases at J; junction bases unmatched: 6. CDR3 length: 16 residues. CDR3 bases: TGTGCCAGCAGTTTATTAGCGGGAGGGCCATGGTACGAGCAGTACTTC. Protein sequence: CASSLLAGGPWYEQYF.

The chain joins TRBV30 to TRBJ2-1; weak D call: TRBD2 (6 bases). Trimming took 0 bases from V and 6 from J, leaving 15 bases between them. This CDR3 spans 15 amino acids. Germline CDR1 and CDR2: GTSNPN and SVGIG (reference sequence). CDR3 in amino acids: CAWSVRLRDSNEQFF. CDR3 nucleotides: TGTGCCTGGAGTGTCCGTTTGCGGGATAGCAATGAGCAGTTCTTC.

The rearrangement joins TRBV28 to TRBJ2-7; D is ambiguous. The V and J ends lost 5 bases and 6 bases respectively, with 11 bases between them. The CDR3 runs 12 residues. Germline CDR1 reads MDHEN; CDR2 reads SYDVKM. The CDR3 sequence is CASSLGSPEQYF. Written as DNA, the CDR3 is TGTGCCAGCAGTCTTGGGTCCCCCGAGCAGTACTTC.